This T cell receptor beta chain was sequenced during a study of cytomegalovirus exposure and HLA in healthy donors. A multiplex PCR was run with 60 Vbeta primers and 13 Jbeta primers. Profiling relied on immunoSEQ multiplex PCR, and the TCRdb table lists in-frame clones only, not all of them. Its table lists 75,000 to 95,000 clones. CDR1 and CDR2 (germline): MNHEY, SVGAGI. With 0 bases removed from V and 1 base from J, the gap between germline ends came to 6 bases. The CDR3 is 14 residues long. The receptor was isolated from a woman in her sixties in good health and CMV-seronegative. The material sequenced was PBMCs. The V call is TRBV6-5, the J call TRBJ2-5, with D possibly being TRBD1 (5 bases). The CDR3 protein is CASSYSTAQETQYF. The CDR3 DNA is TGTGCCAGCAGTTACTCGACAGCCCAAGAGACCCAGTACTTC.